This T cell receptor beta chain comes out of a study of control samples from healthy donors and cancer patients. Germline V gene data show CDR1 as SGHKS and CDR2 as YYEKEE (reference sequence). The CDR3 totals 12 residues. The V and J ends lost 4 bases and 8 bases respectively, with 12 bases between them. Here immunoSEQ multiplex PCR was the method, and the copy in TCRdb shows in-frame clones only, minus some. The sample carries fewer than 200,000 clones, 85% to 95% recorded once. The chain joins TRBV5-5 to TRBJ1-2; D not resolved. The clonotype comes from a woman aged 60-75 years in good health. Sequencing was performed on blood. CDR3 bases: TGTGCCAGCAGCCTACAGTACCGCGGCTACACCTTC. This translates into CASSLQYRGYTF. Full variable domain (remainder filled in from reference TRBV5-5 and TRBJ1-2): DAGVTQSPTHLIKTRGQQVTLRCSPISGHKSVSWYQQVLGQGPQFIFQYYEKEERGRGNFPDRFSARQFPNYSSELNVNALLLGDSALYLCASSLQYRGYTFGSGTRLTVV.